This TCR beta chain comes out of a study of identical twins. TCRdb redid the calling of the 5' RACE reads with MiXCR, one entry per CDR3 protein. The table shows 430,000 or so distinct CDR3 sequences, with roughly 26% occurring only once. Donors were all healthy Caucasians. Concerning this clonotype: Its antigen is still unknown.

The CDR3 contains 14 residues. Germline CDR1 reads LNHDA; CDR2 reads SQIVND (reference sequence). V was pared by 4 bases and J by 6 bases, with 6 bases of the junction left unmatched. Study observations and caveats: Whereas memory repertoires showed no such difference, abundant cord blood beta clonotypes carried fewer insertions. A cross-sectional statistical analysis, not follow-up of the same donors, supported the conclusions. Out-of-frame alpha sequences common to twins were enriched for low generation probability.

These data are also associated with another study on T cells expressing NK-cell markers.

The clonotype was recovered from a young woman in good health. Sequencing was performed on CD4+ T cells sorted from blood. The rearrangement links TRBV19 to TRBJ1-1; 9 bases align to TRBD1. The CDR3 reads CASSTTTGGAEAFF. The CDR3 region has the DNA TGTGCCAGTAGTACAACGACAGGGGGTGCTGAAGCTTTCTTT. The full variable domain, completed using reference TRBV19 and TRBJ1-1, is DGGITQSPKYLFRKEGQNVTLSCEQNLNHDAMYWYRQDPGQGLRLIYYSQIVNDFQKGDIAEGYSVSREKKESFPLTVTSAQKNPTAFYLCASSTTTGGAEAFFGQGTRLTVV.